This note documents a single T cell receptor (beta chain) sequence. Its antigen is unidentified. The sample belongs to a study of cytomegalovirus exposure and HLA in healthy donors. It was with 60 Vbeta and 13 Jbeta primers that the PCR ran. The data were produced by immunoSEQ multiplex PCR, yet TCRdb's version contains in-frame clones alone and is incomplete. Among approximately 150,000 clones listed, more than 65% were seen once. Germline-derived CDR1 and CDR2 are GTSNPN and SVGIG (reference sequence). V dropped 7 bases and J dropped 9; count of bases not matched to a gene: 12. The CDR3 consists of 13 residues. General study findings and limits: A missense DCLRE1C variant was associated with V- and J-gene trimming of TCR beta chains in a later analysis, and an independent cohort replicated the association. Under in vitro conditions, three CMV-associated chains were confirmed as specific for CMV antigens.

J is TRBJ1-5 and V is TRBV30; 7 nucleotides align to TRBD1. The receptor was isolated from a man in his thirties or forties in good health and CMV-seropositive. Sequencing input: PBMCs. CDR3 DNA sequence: TGTGCCTACAACAGGGGAGGTGTGGGGCCCCAGCATTTT. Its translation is CAYNRGGVGPQHF. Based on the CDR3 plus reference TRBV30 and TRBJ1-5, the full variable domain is SQTIHQWPATLVQPVGSPLSLECTVEGTSNPNLYWYRQAAGRGLQLLFYSVGIGQISSEVPQNLSASRPQDRQFILSSKKLLLSDSGFYLCAYNRGGVGPQHFGDGTRLSIL.